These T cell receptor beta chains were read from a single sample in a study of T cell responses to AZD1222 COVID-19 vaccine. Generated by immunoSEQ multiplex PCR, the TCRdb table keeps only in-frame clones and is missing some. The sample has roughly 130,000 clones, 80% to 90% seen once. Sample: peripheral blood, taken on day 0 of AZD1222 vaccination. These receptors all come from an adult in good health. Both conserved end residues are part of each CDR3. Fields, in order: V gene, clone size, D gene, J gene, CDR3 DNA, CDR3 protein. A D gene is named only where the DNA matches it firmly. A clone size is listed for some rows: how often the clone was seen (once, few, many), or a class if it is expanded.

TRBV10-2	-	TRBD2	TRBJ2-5	TGCGCCAGCAGTGAGTCATATGGGCGGGAGCTTGGGACCCAGTACTTC	CASSESYGRELGTQYF
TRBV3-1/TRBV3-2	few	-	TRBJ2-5	TGTGCCAGCAGCCATAAGACCCAGTACTTC	CASSHKTQYF
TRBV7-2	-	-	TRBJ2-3	TGTGCCAGCATTATTGAGTTGGGGATTTACACAGATACGCAGTATTTT	CASIIELGIYTDTQYF
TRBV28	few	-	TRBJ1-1	TGTGCCAGCAAAGAAAGACACCAGAACACTGAAGCTTTCTTT	CASKERHQNTEAFF
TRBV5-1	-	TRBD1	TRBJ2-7	TGCGCCAGCGGAAAGGGACAGGGGTCCTACGAGCAGTACTTC	CASGKGQGSYEQYF
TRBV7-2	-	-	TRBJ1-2	TGTGCCAGCAGCTCAAGGGGATATGGCTACACCTTC	CASSSRGYGYTF
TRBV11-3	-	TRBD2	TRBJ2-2	TGTGCCAGCAGCCTAGTAGGGCTAGCGGGAGTCACCGGGGAGCTGTTTTTT	CASSLVGLAGVTGELFF
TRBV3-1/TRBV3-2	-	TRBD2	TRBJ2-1	TGTGCCAGCAGCCAAGATCGGGGCGGGAGTCCCTACAATGAGCAGTTCTTC	CASSQDRGGSPYNEQFF
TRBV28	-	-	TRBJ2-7	TGTGCCAGCAGTATCGGCCAGGGGCCCTACGAGCAGTACTTC	CASSIGQGPYEQYF
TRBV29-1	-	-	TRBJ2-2	TGCAGCGTCGACCAAAGAACAGGGATGGCCGGGGAGCTGTTTTTT	CSVDQRTGMAGELFF
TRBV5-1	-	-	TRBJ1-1	TGCGCCAGCAGCTTGGAGGTCAGAAAGAACACTGAAGCTTTCTTT	CASSLEVRKNTEAFF
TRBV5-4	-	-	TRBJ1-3	TGTGCCAGCAGCTTTGGAACACCAAACACCATATATTTT	CASSFGTPNTIYF
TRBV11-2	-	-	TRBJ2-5	TGTGCCAGCAGCCTACTAGCCTTAGAGACCCAGTACTTC	CASSLLALETQYF
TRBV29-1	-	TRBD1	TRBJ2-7	TGCAGCGTTGAAAGGGACAGGGGATTTTCCGAGCAGTACTTC	CSVERDRGFSEQYF
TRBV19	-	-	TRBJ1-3	TGTGCCAGTAGTATAGCCCCAGACCCTCGGATCCGCTCTGGAAACACCATATATTTT	CASSIAPDPRIRSGNTIYF
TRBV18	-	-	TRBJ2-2	TGTGCCAGCTCACCACGTGTTTCCCATCTGGGACTCATGAACACCGGGGAGCTGTTTTTT	CASSPRVSHLGLMNTGELFF
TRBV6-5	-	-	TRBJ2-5	TGTGCCAGCAGTTACTCTATGACAGGAGGAGAGACCCAGTACTTC	CASSYSMTGGETQYF
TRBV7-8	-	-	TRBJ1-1	TGTGCCAGCGGGCGGGACGTAAACACTGAAGCTTTCTTT	CASGRDVNTEAFF
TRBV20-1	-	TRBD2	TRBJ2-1	TGCAGTGCTAGTAAGCGGGAGTCATCCTACAATGAGCAGTTCTTC	CSASKRESSYNEQFF
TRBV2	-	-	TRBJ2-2	TGTGCCAGCACCCGAAGTCGGTCAGCCTCGAACACCGGGGAGCTGTTTTTT	CASTRSRSASNTGELFF
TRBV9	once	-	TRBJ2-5	TGTGCCAGCAGCTCCGACTTGGGGGAGACCCAGTACTTC	CASSSDLGETQYF
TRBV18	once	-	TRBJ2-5	TGTGCCAGCTCCCTAGGACTGCAAGAGACCCAGTACTTC	CASSLGLQETQYF
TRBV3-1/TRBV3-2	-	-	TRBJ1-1	TGTGCCAGCAGCCTCCTATCGGGAGGGAATGAGGCTTTCTTT	CASSLLSGGNEAFF
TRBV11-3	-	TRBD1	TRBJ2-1	TGTGCCAGCAGCTCCTACAGGGGAAATGAGCAGTTCTTC	CASSSYRGNEQFF
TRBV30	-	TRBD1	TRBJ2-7	TGTGCCTGGAGTACCGGGACAGGCCTGCTCCAGGGCGAGCAGTACTTC	CAWSTGTGLLQGEQYF
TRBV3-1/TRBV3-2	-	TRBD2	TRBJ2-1	TGTGCCAGCAGCCGGGGGGGAAATGAGCAGTTCTTC	CASSRGGNEQFF
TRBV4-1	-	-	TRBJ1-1	TGCGCCAGCAGCCAAGGGGTGGCCAGATCGGTATCTGAAGCTTTCTTT	CASSQGVARSVSEAFF
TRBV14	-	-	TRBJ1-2	TGTGCCAGCAGCCAACGAACCTATGGCTACACCTTC	CASSQRTYGYTF
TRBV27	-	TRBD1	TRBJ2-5	TGTGCCAGCAGCACCGGGACAGGGCCTTCAGGGACCCAGTACTTC	CASSTGTGPSGTQYF
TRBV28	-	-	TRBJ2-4	TGTGCCAGCAGTCCGCCACAGCAACTAGCCAAAAACATTCAGTACTTC	CASSPPQQLAKNIQYF
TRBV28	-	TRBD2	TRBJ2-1	TGTGCCAGCAGTAGGCGTGGGGGAGGGCCTAATGAGCAGTTCTTC	CASSRRGGGPNEQFF
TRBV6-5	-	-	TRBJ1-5	TGTGCCAGCAGTCAGCTGACATCTGGCAATCAGCCCCAGCATTTT	CASSQLTSGNQPQHF
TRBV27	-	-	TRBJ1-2	TGTGCCAGCAGTTTATTGGCGACAGGCTATGGCTACACCTTC	CASSLLATGYGYTF
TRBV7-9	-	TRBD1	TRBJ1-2	TGTGCCAGCAGTCCGATGGGGGACAGGGGTTTGGGCTACACCTTC	CASSPMGDRGLGYTF
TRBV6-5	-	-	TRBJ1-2	TGTGCCAGCAGTTACCCCCTTAGGGAAGGGATAGGCTACACCTTC	CASSYPLREGIGYTF